What follows describes a single TCR beta chain. Its target is not known. This sample stems from a study of shared clonotypes between healthy human individuals. CD45RO negativity and positive selection for CCR7 defined naive CD8 cells, a population that excluded terminally differentiated effector memory CD45RA+ cells. Trimming removed 0 bases from V and 6 bases from J, with 19 bases in between. This CDR3 comprises 17 residues. The germline V gene encodes CDR1 LGHNA and CDR2 YNFKEQ. Genomic DNA per cell subset filled all wells of several immunoSEQ plates. Repertoires were generated with immunoSEQ multiplex PCR, while TCRdb's copy carries only in-frame clones and drops some. The sample records about 610,000 clones, approximately 96% being singletons. Overall study findings and caveats: Rarefaction showed that sequencing of sorted subsets was incomplete (despite large depth). Estimated richness values were generally larger in naive subsets than in memory subsets. It was the few donors that limited the genetic and exposure-history diversity represented.

Sequences were obtained from naive CD8+ T cells sorted from blood. The rearrangement uses TRBV4-2 and TRBJ2-3, with no clear D. The source is a woman younger than 45 in good health. Here the CDR3 reads CASSQDVATAVVDTQYF. CDR3 nucleotides: TGTGCCAGCAGCCAAGATGTGGCCACGGCGGTTGTGGATACGCAGTATTTT.